This T cell receptor beta chain was sequenced during a study of shared clonotypes between healthy human individuals (dated by TCRdb to the early 2020s). In the study overall: The cohort included three men and two women between 18 and 49 years of age. For each donor, three plates each were used for CD4 naive and CD4 memory, two plates were used for CD8 naive, and one plate was used for CD8 memory. The study deeply sequenced blood TCR repertoires of several healthy adults to estimate repertoire size and the extent of clonotype sharing between individuals. Libraries were prepared and TCR repertoires were sequenced by different laboratories using diverse techniques, in order to increase sequencing depth and limit assay-specific biases. Leukapheresis yielded between about 0.94 and 10 billion PBMCs per donor. Overall study results and their limits: Compared with non-shared clonotypes, clonotypes shared by all four sorted-subset donors had higher generation probabilities. Rarefaction of sorted-subset datasets indicated incomplete sequencing despite the large sequencing depth. Across a few donors, roughly 5.4% of naive CD4, roughly 3.8% of naive CD8, roughly 2.2% of memory CD4, and about 0.4% of memory CD8 clonotypes were shared. Sampling was limited to blood, and TCR repertoires in tissue likely differ from TCR repertoires in blood. Because the study included a small number of donors, the genetic and exposure-history diversity represented was limited. Estimated clonotype richness was generally larger for naive than for memory subsets. Pairwise subsampling indicated that sequencing depth was expected to affect the degree of clonotype sharing among donors.

Using the deep immunoSEQ assay, TCR CDR3 regions were amplified from genomic DNA by multiplex PCR. Genomic DNA extracted from each cell subset was distributed evenly over all wells of several immunoSEQ 96-well plates, and each plate served as one replicate. For sorted subsets, approximately 190 ng of genomic DNA, equivalent to 25,000 to 35,000 T cell genomes, went into each replicate PCR. Purified libraries were quantified with a Qubit 3.0 fluorometer, sized on a Bioanalyzer 2100, and re-quantified with the KAPA Library Quantification kit. Every immunoSEQ 96-well plate was sequenced on a separate single-read 150-cycle Illumina NextSeq 550 flow cell. The authors' pipeline ran thus. Because only junctional sequences without quality scores were contained in the immunoSEQ output, filtering matching that applied to full-length reads could not be performed. Sequences were annotated with PyIR, a Python wrapper for IgBLAST v1.9, and V/J genes and CDR3 were assigned using IMGT germline references. Reads were filtered out if the reads had weak V/J assignments (E-value above 1e-6), no CDR3, stop codons, out-of-frame junctions, or ambiguous translated residues. V3J clonotypes were defined as sequences sharing an identical inferred V gene, J gene, and CDR3 amino acid sequence. Percentage overlap between repertoires was calculated by dividing the number of shared unique clonotypes by the size of the smaller repertoire. Repertoire richness was assessed with RTK rarefaction, the Chao1 estimator, and Recon v2.1 estimates of unobserved clonotypes. Generation probabilities were computed with OLGA for all TCRbeta clonotypes obtained by the gDNA method from several donors. TCRdb mirrors the immuneACCESS table, restricted to in-frame sequences. Some clones are absent from its copies; in checked studies, under half trace to an unresolved V gene, and the reason for the others is unknown. That table supplies the V and J calls and clone size; D and trimming were determined from the DNA. A total of some 2,100,000 clones appear in this sample, nearly 97% of them only once. The ten largest clonotypes hold around 0.13% of the sample.

For CDR1 and CDR2, the germline V gene lists MDHEN and SYDVKM. Counted from cysteine to phenylalanine, this CDR3 has 19 amino acids. The kept DNA is CDR3 alone, 57 bases in frame from the first base. V loses 1 base at its end and J loses 3 bases; junction bases beyond the gene matches: 13. Comment on this clone: No cognate antigen has been identified for it. Qualities for individual bases were not recorded, and no much larger clone is one base off.

Healthy HIV-negative adults with no recently reported acute infections or vaccinations were included as donors. Only Caucasian adults living in Nashville, Tennessee, USA were represented among the donors. Magnetic negative selection was used to enrich CD4+ T cells, after which naive cells were positively selected on CD45RA and the negative fraction became the memory subset. Blood was collected by leukapheresis, and PBMCs were isolated by Ficoll-Histopaque density gradient centrifugation and then cryopreserved in liquid nitrogen vapor phase. Analytical flow cytometry was used to check the purity and quantity of every magnetically sorted T cell population. From each sorted fraction, genomic DNA was isolated and quantified by UV absorbance on a Nanodrop 2000c.

This clonotype was obtained from a man between 18 and 35 years old in good health. Sequencing input: naive CD4+ T cells sorted from blood. The cell subset or site tag for this specimen amounts to: CD45RA+ positively selected. The chain employs TRBV28 and TRBJ2-1; 9 central bases correspond to TRBD2. The CDR3 region has the sequence CASSLSSLSASGVYNEQFF. The DNA sequence reads TGTGCCAGCAGTTTATCCTCCCTCTCGGCTAGCGGGGTCTACAATGAGCAGTTCTTC.